This is a list of T cell receptor beta chains from one sample in a study of T cell responses to AZD1222 COVID-19 vaccine. The table came from immunoSEQ multiplex PCR; TCRdb's copy has only in-frame clones and leaves some out. The table shows some 87,000 clones, with over 75% occurring only once. The material sequenced was peripheral blood, taken on day 0 of AZD1222 vaccination. These receptors all stem from an adult in good health. Both conserved end residues are part of each CDR3. D genes are given only for firm matches. The size of a clone is reported for some rows only, either as once, few or many, or as a class for expanded clones.

v_call,d_call,j_call,clone_size,cdr3_aa,cdr3_nt
TRBV28,-,TRBJ1-3,once,CASSSPRPSGNTIYF,TGTGCCAGCAGTTCGCCGAGGCCCTCTGGAAACACCATATATTTT
TRBV9,-,TRBJ2-3,once,CASTGGTEGSTDTQYF,TGTGCCAGCACCGGAGGAACAGAGGGGAGCACAGATACGCAGTATTTT
TRBV29-1,-,TRBJ2-1,-,CSVEVIEGNEQFF,TGCAGCGTTGAAGTTATAGAGGGGAATGAGCAGTTCTTC
TRBV5-5,-,TRBJ2-7,-,CASRQGTSYEQYF,TGTGCCAGCAGACAGGGTACCTCCTACGAGCAGTACTTC
TRBV11-1,-,TRBJ2-1,-,CASSLAQGMGSYNEQFF,TGTGCCAGCAGCTTAGCGCAGGGGATGGGTTCCTACAATGAGCAGTTCTTC
TRBV15,-,TRBJ1-1,once,CATSAGQGGTEAFF,TGTGCCACCAGCGCAGGGCAGGGTGGCACTGAAGCTTTCTTT
TRBV10-3,-,TRBJ1-2,-,CAISEPRRDARGYTF,TGTGCCATCAGTGAGCCCCGCCGGGACGCCAGGGGCTACACCTTC
TRBV2,-,TRBJ2-2,few,CASSVGWTGELFF,TGTGCCAGCAGTGTCGGATGGACCGGGGAGCTGTTTTTT
TRBV6-5,TRBD1,TRBJ1-6,-,CASIPSGTGDSPLHF,TGTGCCAGCATCCCTTCGGGGACAGGGGACTCACCCCTCCACTTT
TRBV2,-,TRBJ2-2,-,CASRFIAENTGELFF,TGTGCCAGTCGATTTATAGCGGAGAACACCGGGGAGCTGTTTTTT
TRBV6-1,TRBD1,TRBJ1-4,-,CASSEQVAGGEKLFF,TGTGCCAGCAGTGAACAAGTTGCAGGGGGCGAAAAACTGTTTTTT
TRBV4-1,-,TRBJ1-2,once,CASSQEGRISGSYGYTF,TGCGCCAGCAGCCAAGAAGGCAGGATATCGGGGAGCTATGGCTACACCTTC
TRBV13,-,TRBJ1-2,-,CASSLLRSGGYTF,TGTGCCAGCAGCTTATTGCGTAGTGGTGGCTACACCTTC
TRBV13,-,TRBJ2-7,-,CASSLSLDYEQYF,TGTGCCAGCAGCTTATCACTTGACTACGAGCAGTACTTC
TRBV27,TRBD2,TRBJ2-1,-,CASSRLAGGPNEQFF,TGTGCCAGCAGTCGACTAGCGGGAGGGCCTAATGAGCAGTTCTTC
TRBV28,TRBD2,TRBJ2-7,-,CASSSPTSGVSYEQYF,TGTGCCAGCAGTTCCCCGACTAGCGGAGTGTCCTACGAGCAGTACTTC
TRBV19,TRBD1,TRBJ2-7,-,CASRPGQGSYEQYF,TGTGCCAGTAGGCCGGGACAGGGGTCCTACGAGCAGTACTTC
TRBV7-2,-,TRBJ2-3,-,CASSLVATSTDTQYF,TGTGCCAGCAGCTTAGTTGCGACTAGCACAGATACGCAGTATTTT
TRBV11-1,TRBD1,TRBJ1-4,-,CASSQRQGSEKLFF,TGTGCCAGCAGCCAAAGACAGGGGTCTGAAAAACTGTTTTTT
TRBV4-3,TRBD2,TRBJ2-1,-,CASSQEIPSGSSYNEQFF,TGCGCCAGCAGCCAAGAAATCCCTAGCGGGAGTAGCTACAATGAGCAGTTCTTC
TRBV15,TRBD2,TRBJ2-1,-,CATSRDRIAGDNEQFF,TGTGCCACCAGCAGAGATCGAATAGCGGGAGACAATGAGCAGTTCTTC
TRBV9,TRBD2,TRBJ2-3,-,CASSLSPSGISTDTQYF,TGTGCCAGCAGCCTCTCACCGAGCGGGATTAGCACAGATACGCAGTATTTT
TRBV6-4,TRBD1,TRBJ2-1,once,CASSDGGQGAQEQFF,TGTGCCAGCAGTGACGGAGGACAGGGGGCGCAGGAGCAGTTCTTC
TRBV20-1,TRBD2,TRBJ2-7,-,CSASRRAGGYEQYF,TGCAGTGCTAGTAGGCGGGCGGGGGGTTACGAGCAGTACTTC
TRBV6-2/TRBV6-3,-,TRBJ1-2,-,CASSYSGYGYTF,TGTGCCAGCAGTTACTCGGGCTATGGCTACACCTTC
TRBV30,TRBD1,TRBJ1-3,-,CAWRRQGGNTIYF,TGTGCCTGGAGGAGACAGGGCGGAAACACCATATATTTT
TRBV7-3,TRBD2,TRBJ2-2,-,CASSLSPSGNTGELFF,TGTGCCAGCAGCTTATCCCCTAGCGGGAACACCGGGGAGCTGTTTTTT
TRBV7-8,-,TRBJ1-2,once,CASSQNADSSSYGYTF,TGTGCCAGCAGCCAAAACGCAGACAGTTCGAGCTATGGCTACACCTTC
TRBV3-1/TRBV3-2,TRBD1,TRBJ2-3,-,CASSRQPRNRGLGTDTQYF,TGTGCCAGCAGCCGACAGCCCAGGAACAGGGGGCTCGGCACAGATACGCAGTATTTT
TRBV11-2,-,TRBJ2-6,-,CASSFGVNKANVLTF,TGTGCCAGCAGCTTCGGGGTTAATAAAGCCAACGTCCTGACTTTC
TRBV7-8,TRBD2,TRBJ2-5,once,CASSSLGLAGSIQETQYF,TGTGCCAGCAGCTCGCTAGGACTAGCGGGAAGTATCCAAGAGACCCAGTACTTC
TRBV5-1,-,TRBJ1-5,-,CASSLDINQPQHF,TGCGCCAGCAGCCTGGACATCAATCAGCCCCAGCATTTT
TRBV19,-,TRBJ1-1,-,CASSHGLRNTEAFF,TGTGCCAGTAGCCATGGACTGAGGAACACTGAAGCTTTCTTT